This T cell receptor (beta chain) was recorded in a study of identifying expanded T cells in peripheral blood. Sequencing was performed with immunoSEQ multiplex PCR; in TCRdb, only in-frame clones are kept and a portion is missing. This sample carries approximately 92,000 clones, roughly 85% of them seen once, and the ten largest clones take 4% to 5.5%. Collection occurred without any documented infections or immune events in donors. V shed 5 bases and J 4 bases; nucleotides not matched to a gene: 3. This CDR3 is 14 amino acids long. Per the germline V gene, CDR1 is SGHVS and CDR2 is FQNEAQ. The receptor was derived from a person aged 18 to 75 in good health. What was sequenced was blood. The chain employs TRBV7-8 and TRBJ2-7; 12 bases align to TRBD2. DNA of the CDR3: TGTGCCAGCAGCCGGACTAGCGGGGTATACGAGCAGTACTTC. Its translation: CASSRTSGVYEQYF.